The following is a T cell receptor (beta chain) sequence with its context. Its matching antigen is unknown. This sample stems from a study of T-cell reconstitution after alpha-beta-depleted transplantation in children. General study findings and limits: One year post-transplant, T-cell counts and diversity were largely derived from T cells produced anew. At day 60, the high TCRbeta diversity found in some patients originated from recipient T cells and thymic progenitors that had survived.

Unique molecular identifiers were incorporated into the prepared TCRbeta library. MiXCR, applied by TCRdb to the PCR reads, yields one record per CDR3 protein. Altogether 90,000 to 100,000 distinct CDR3 sequences are present, 23% being singletons, with the ten largest covering about a fifth. The sample was PBMCs, taken before TCRalphabeta/CD19-depleted stem cell transplant. This sequence was found in a boy aged 2-9 years with acute lymphoblastic leukemia, due to receive a stem cell transplant.

The CDR3 here is CASSPGIRSSGANVLTF. CDR3 nucleotide sequence: TGTGCCAGCAGCCCCGGGATTCGGAGCTCTGGGGCCAACGTCCTGACTTTC. V usage is TRBV7-9 and J usage is TRBJ2-6; a possible D gene is TRBD2 (5 bases). There are 17 residues in the CDR3. The germline V and J ends were trimmed by 5 bases and 0 bases, with 14 bases remaining between them. The germline gives CDR1 SEHNR, CDR2 FQNEAQ (reference sequence).